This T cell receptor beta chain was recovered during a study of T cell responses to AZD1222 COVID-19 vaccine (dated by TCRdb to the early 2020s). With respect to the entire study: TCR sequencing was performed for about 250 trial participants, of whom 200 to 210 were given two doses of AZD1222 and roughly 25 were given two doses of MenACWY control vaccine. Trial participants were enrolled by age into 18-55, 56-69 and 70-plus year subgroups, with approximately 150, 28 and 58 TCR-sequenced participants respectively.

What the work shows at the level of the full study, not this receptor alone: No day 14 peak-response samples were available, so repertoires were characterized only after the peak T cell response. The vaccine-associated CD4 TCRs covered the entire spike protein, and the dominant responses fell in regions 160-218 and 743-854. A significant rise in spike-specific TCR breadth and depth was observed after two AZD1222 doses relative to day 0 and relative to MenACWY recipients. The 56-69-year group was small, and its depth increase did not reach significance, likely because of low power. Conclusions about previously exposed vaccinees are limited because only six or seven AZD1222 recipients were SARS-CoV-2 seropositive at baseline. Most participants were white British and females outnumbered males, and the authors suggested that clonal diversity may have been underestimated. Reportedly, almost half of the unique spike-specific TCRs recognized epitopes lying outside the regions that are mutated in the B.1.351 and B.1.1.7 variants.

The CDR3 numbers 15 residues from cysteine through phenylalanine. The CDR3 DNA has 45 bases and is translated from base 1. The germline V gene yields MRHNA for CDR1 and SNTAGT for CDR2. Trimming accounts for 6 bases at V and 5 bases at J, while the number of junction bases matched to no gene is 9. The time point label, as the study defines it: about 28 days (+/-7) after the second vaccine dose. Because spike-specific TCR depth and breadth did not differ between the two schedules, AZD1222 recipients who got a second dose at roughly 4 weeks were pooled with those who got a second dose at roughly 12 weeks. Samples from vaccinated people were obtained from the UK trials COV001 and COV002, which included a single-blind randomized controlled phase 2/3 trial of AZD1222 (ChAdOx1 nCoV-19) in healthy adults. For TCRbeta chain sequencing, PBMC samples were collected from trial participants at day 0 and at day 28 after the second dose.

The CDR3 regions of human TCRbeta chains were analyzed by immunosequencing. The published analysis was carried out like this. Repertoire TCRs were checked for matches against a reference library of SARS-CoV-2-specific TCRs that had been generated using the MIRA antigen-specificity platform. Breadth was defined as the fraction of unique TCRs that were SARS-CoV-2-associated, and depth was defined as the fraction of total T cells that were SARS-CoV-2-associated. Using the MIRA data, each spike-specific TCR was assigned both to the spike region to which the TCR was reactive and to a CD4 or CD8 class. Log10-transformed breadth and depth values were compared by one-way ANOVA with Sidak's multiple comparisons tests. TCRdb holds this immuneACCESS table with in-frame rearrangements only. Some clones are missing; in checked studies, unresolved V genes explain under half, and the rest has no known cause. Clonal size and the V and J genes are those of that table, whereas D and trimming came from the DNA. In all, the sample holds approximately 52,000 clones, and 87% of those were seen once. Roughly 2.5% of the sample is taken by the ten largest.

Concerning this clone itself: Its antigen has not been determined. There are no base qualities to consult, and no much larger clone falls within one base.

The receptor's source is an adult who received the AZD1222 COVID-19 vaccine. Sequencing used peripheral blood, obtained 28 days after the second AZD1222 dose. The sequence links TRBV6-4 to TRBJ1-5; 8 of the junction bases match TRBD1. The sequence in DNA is TGTGCCAGCAGGTCGGGACAGGAGCAATATCAGCCCCAGCATTTT. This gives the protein CASRSGQEQYQPQHF.